A single sample gave rise to the 3 T cell receptor beta chains below, sequenced in a study of T cell changes during pregnancy in multiple sclerosis. Produced via immunoSEQ multiplex PCR; TCRdb's table is partial and in-frame only. Seen here are approximately 20,000 clones, about 87% observed once, and the top ten hold 5.3%. The sequencing used CD8+ T cells from peripheral blood mononuclear cells, collected in the second trimester of pregnancy. These receptor sequences come from a female donor in good health, enrolled as a control in a pregnancy study.

The chain combines TRBV4-3 with TRBJ2-3; D possibly corresponds to TRBD2 (5 bases). The CDR3 consists of 15 residues. V was shortened by 0 bases and J by 2 bases, with 9 bases between the two germline ends. From germline, CDR1 is LGHNA and CDR2 YSLEER. This chain's CDR3 is CASSQDKRDTDTQYF. Written as DNA, the CDR3 is TGCGCCAGCAGCCAAGATAAGAGGGACACAGATACGCAGTATTTT.

The chain employs TRBV4-3 and TRBJ1-4; perhaps TRBD1 as D (6 bases). CDR3 length: 16 amino acids. The V gene lost 1 base and the J gene lost 7 bases, with 16 bases spanning the gap. CDR1 LGHNA and CDR2 YSLEER come from the germline V gene. CDR3 protein: CASSQGRGAGSEKLFF. CDR3 DNA sequence: TGCGCCAGCAGCCAAGGCAGGGGAGCCGGTAGTGAAAAACTGTTTTTT.

CDR3 in amino acids: CASTPASSYEQYF. The CDR3 region has the DNA TGTGCCAGCACCCCAGCGAGCTCCTACGAGCAGTACTTC. The V call is TRBV6-1, the J call TRBJ2-7, with D hard to call. CDR1 MNHNS and CDR2 SASEGT come from the germline V gene. The V end lost 7 bases, the J end lost 0 bases, and 10 bases lay between the germline ends. The CDR3 loop spans 13 amino acids.